Below, one T cell receptor beta chain is given with its context. What it binds is not known. The germline CDR1 and CDR2 sequences are MNHNS and SASEGT. V lost 5 bases to trimming and J lost 2 bases; unmatched junction nucleotides: 17. The CDR3 covers 19 residues. These data originate in a study of blood T cells in healthy people across ages. Study as a whole: Capture by template switching was about one barcoded beta molecule per two T cells.

Alongside a J-beta primer mix, a sample-barcoded 5' primer served in a second PCR lasting 7 to 11 cycles. TCRdb re-derived calls from the 5' RACE reads in MiXCR, one entry per CDR3 protein. The table records about 640,000 distinct CDR3 sequences, roughly 53% of them present only once. General study findings and limits: Long-lived donors had more naive CD4+ cells and higher diversity than aged donors. There was a strong correlation between TCR beta diversity and naive T cell percentage.

The V gene is TRBV6-1, the J gene TRBJ2-1; 8 bases match TRBD1. Sequencing input: blood. The TCR sequence derives from a man aged 55 to 70 in good health. The CDR3 DNA is TGTGCCAGCAGTCCCCACGGGGGTACAGGGGGGTCTCCCTACAATGAGCAGTTCTTC. It specifies CASSPHGGTGGSPYNEQFF.